This T cell receptor (beta chain) was retrieved from a study of regulatory T cells in long-lasting Graves disease. Sequencing libraries for TCR beta were prepared with iRepertoire HTBI primers and Arm-PCR of CDR3 regions. TCRdb re-called the multiplex PCR reads with MiXCR, one entry per CDR3 protein. The sample holds roughly 560,000 distinct CDR3 sequences; roughly 15% are singletons and the top ten take just under 25%. This clonotype has ten or more counts. Time point indicated: newly diagnosed GD, antithyroid drugs for less than 3 months. From PBMCs, RNA was extracted and then used to make the TCR library. This same sample was also part of a study on T cells in Graves' hyperthyroidism and ophthalmopathy.

The sequencing used peripheral blood mononuclear cells (PBMCs), collected at new diagnosis, from a patient treated with antithyroid drugs. This TCR was sampled from a middle-aged woman with Graves disease.

CDR3 sequence reads: CASSPPLTNEKLFF. The CDR3 DNA reads TGTGCCAGCTCACCACCGTTGACTAATGAAAAACTGTTTTTT. This chain connects TRBV18 to TRBJ1-4; the D is unclear. The CDR3 extends over 14 amino acids. The germline gives CDR1 KGHSH, CDR2 LQKENI. Trimming shortened V by 0 bases and J by 2 bases, and 4 bases separated the two germline ends.